This is a list of T cell receptor beta chains from one sample in a study of T cell repertoires in cytomegalovirus infection. In TCRdb, the reads were re-called with MiXCR into one record per CDR3 protein. The table has more than 650,000 distinct CDR3 sequences, 35% to 45% seen once. The sample comprised PBMCs. The receptor set was obtained from a human donor in good health (CMV status not recorded). Some clones in this sample may be carry-over from other donors' samples. CDR3s include the opening cysteine and the closing phenylalanine or tryptophan.

J | V | CDR3
TRBJ2-3 | TRBV6-1 | CASSETGTDTQYF
TRBJ2-1 | TRBV20-1 | CSASLLAGAYNEQFF
TRBJ2-1 | TRBV29-1 | CSVEGQQSDNEQFF
TRBJ1-1 | TRBV5-1 | CASSIDTGNTEAFF
TRBJ2-5 | TRBV11-2 | CASSFFTGSDETQYF
TRBJ1-2 | TRBV5-1 | CASTLFLGMGYTF
TRBJ2-1 | TRBV7-6 | CASSGGLAGVNEQFF
TRBJ2-7 | TRBV12-3/TRBV12-4 | CASSFGQPYEQYF
TRBJ2-3 | TRBV7-8 | CASSPRLASTDTQYF
TRBJ1-4 | TRBV7-2 | CASSLQTPNEKLFF
TRBJ2-2 | TRBV9 | CASSVVGDTGELFF
TRBJ2-7 | TRBV6-1 | CATPTGRGAYEQYF
TRBJ2-2 | TRBV11-2 | CASSGVLLTGELFF
TRBJ2-4 | TRBV28 | CASSHGTDLAKNIQYF
TRBJ2-3 | TRBV28 | CASSDPGQRDTQYF
TRBJ1-4 | TRBV2 | CASSALRIDRAEKLFF
TRBJ2-3 | TRBV11-2 | CASSLQGLYESTQYF
TRBJ2-7 | TRBV10-2 | CASTDMTGSAYEQYF
TRBJ1-2 | TRBV7-2 | CASSLGRIPNYGYTF
TRBJ2-7 | TRBV6-1 | CASRNDRAREQYF
TRBJ1-3 | TRBV5-1 | CASSLDGRSSGNTIYF
TRBJ1-5 | TRBV19 | CASTGGTGTGLGNQPQHF
TRBJ1-1 | TRBV10-3 | CATGQMNTEAFF
TRBJ1-5 | TRBV12-3/TRBV12-4 | CASSLVRGNNQPQHF
TRBJ1-2 | TRBV27 | CASSLSQGAPYGYTF
TRBJ2-7 | TRBV29-1 | CSVELGGIGPYEQYF
TRBJ2-7 | TRBV24-1 | CATSDLGGQGIYEQYF
TRBJ2-1 | TRBV20-1 | CSAPRRGSYNEQFF
TRBJ1-2 | TRBV5-4 | CASSLSSRDHWIYGYTF
TRBJ2-7 | TRBV10-2 | CASRAQGRSTYEQYF
TRBJ2-3 | TRBV7-3 | CASSLGNFGQGRQYF
TRBJ1-1 | TRBV7-9 | CASGKGGTEAFF
TRBJ2-6 | TRBV6-5 | CASSYMGGGANVLTF
TRBJ2-1 | TRBV7-3 | CASSSGLAGGIEQFF
TRBJ1-1 | TRBV28 | CASSSLVGNTEAFF
TRBJ2-6 | TRBV9 | CASSVGTGGPSGANVLTF
TRBJ2-5 | TRBV10-3 | CAIRGTGVSETQYF
TRBJ2-1 | TRBV7-6 | CASSPRAGGPIGEQFF
TRBJ1-5 | TRBV25-1 | CASSEGDRGRGQPQHF
TRBJ1-5 | TRBV27 | CASSPPGLGNQPQHF
TRBJ2-7 | TRBV6-6 | CASSVLADPYEQYF
TRBJ1-6 | TRBV4-1 | CASSQEILPGRPLHF
TRBJ1-1 | TRBV19 | CASSFRGAEAFF
TRBJ1-2 | TRBV9 | CASSVDPVALTNQGARGYTF
TRBJ2-7 | TRBV12-3/TRBV12-4 | CASSATGGLNEQYF
TRBJ1-1 | TRBV20-1 | CSARGGNRPNTEAFF
TRBJ2-1 | TRBV19 | CASSMGWAPAEQFF
TRBJ2-1 | TRBV7-8 | CASSPWTSGNEQFF
TRBJ2-3 | TRBV19 | CASSIELVTDTQYF